These 27 T cell receptor beta chains came from one sample sequenced in a study of shared clonotypes between healthy human individuals. Using immunoSEQ multiplex PCR, the repertoire was profiled, and TCRdb retains in-frame clones only, with some absent. The sample lists over 300,000 clones; roughly 87% were seen once. Sequencing was carried out using memory CD8+ T cells sorted from blood. Subset specified: CD45RO+ cells pooled with CCR7-negative TemRA cells. The receptors here all came from a man aged 18 to 29 in good health.

This chain uses TRBV7-9 with TRBJ1-4, with 9 bases lining up with TRBD1. This CDR3 has 17 residues. V lost 5 bases and J lost 2; bases outside the gene matches: 9. Germline V lookup: CDR1 SEHNR, CDR2 FQNEAQ (reference sequence). CDR3 residues: CASSGEWTGATNEKLFF. The CDR3 nucleotides read TGTGCCAGCAGCGGTGAATGGACAGGGGCTACTAATGAAAAACTGTTTTTT. The complete variable domain, with remaining parts taken from reference TRBV7-9 and TRBJ1-4, reads DTGVSQNPRHKITKRGQNVTFRCDPISEHNRLYWYRQTLGQGPEFLTYFQNEAQLEKSRLLSDRFSAERPKGSFSTLEIQRTEQGDSAMYLCASSGEWTGATNEKLFFGSGTQLSVL.

This clone appeared many times. J is TRBJ2-2 and V is TRBV28; D ambiguous. The CDR3 length is 14 residues. Germline loops: CDR1 MDHEN, CDR2 SYDVKM. V lost 5 bases to trimming and J lost 2 bases, with 9 bases between them. In DNA form, the CDR3 reads TGTGCCAGCAGTACTACAGATAACACCGGGGAGCTGTTTTTT. The encoded protein is CASSTTDNTGELFF.

The chain has TRBV4-1 and TRBJ2-7, with 7 nucleotides matching TRBD2. The CDR3 length is 16 residues. V shed 2 bases and J 2 bases; nucleotides not matched to a gene: 9. The germline V gene has CDR1 MGHRA and CDR2 YSYEKL. The CDR3 DNA is TGCGCCAGCAGCCAATCCAGGCGGGAGAAACCCTACGAGCAGTACTTC. The encoded protein is CASSQSRREKPYEQYF.

The chain has TRBV5-1 and TRBJ1-1, with D maybe TRBD1 (6 bases). The V end was cut by 2 bases, the J end by 1 base, with 9 bases between. From germline, CDR1 is SGHRS and CDR2 YFSETQ. The CDR3 extends over 14 amino acids. This chain's CDR3 is CASSLWDKNTEAFF. Here the CDR3 DNA reads TGCGCCAGCAGCTTATGGGACAAGAACACTGAAGCTTTCTTT.

The chain employs TRBV7-9 and TRBJ2-7, with D maybe TRBD2 (6 bases). Trimming removed 6 bases at V and 6 bases at J, with 21 bases between. The CDR3 consists of 15 residues. CDR1 is SEHNR, CDR2 FQNEAQ, per germline (reference sequence). Here the CDR3 DNA reads TGTGCCAGCAGTGGCCGCGGGACGCGGGGAGGCGAGCAGTACTTC. It translates to CASSGRGTRGGEQYF.

The CDR3 DNA sequence: TGCGCCAGCAGCCAAGATCTCGTACTAGCGGGAGGACAAGAGACCCAGTACTTC. Protein product: CASSQDLVLAGGQETQYF. V and J are TRBV4-3 and TRBJ2-5; 12 nucleotides match TRBD2. Germline lookup yields CDR1 LGHNA and CDR2 YSLEER. The CDR3 consists of 18 residues. V dropped 0 bases and J dropped 2; count of bases not matched to a gene: 7.

V and J are TRBV28 and TRBJ1-3; TRBD1 is a possible D gene (6 bases). V lost 5 bases and J 9 bases, leaving 20 bases between the germline ends. The CDR3 spans 15 residues. CDR1 MDHEN and CDR2 SYDVKM come from the germline V gene. CDR3 coding DNA: TGTGCCAGCAGTCCGGCAGGCCCCGAGGGGGGCACCATATATTTT. It codes for CASSPAGPEGGTIYF.

The chain recombines TRBV7-9 with TRBJ2-2; 8 bases are a match to TRBD2. CDR3 length: 15 residues. Germline CDR1 SEHNR, CDR2 FQNEAQ (reference sequence). V lost 6 bases, J lost 2 bases, and 5 bases stayed unmatched. CDR3 bases: TGTGCCAGCAGGAGCGGGGGCCTTAACACCGGGGAGCTGTTTTTT. This encodes CASRSGGLNTGELFF. The full variable domain, in which reference TRBV7-9 and TRBJ2-2 provide the parts outside the CDR3, is DTGVSQNPRHKITKRGQNVTFRCDPISEHNRLYWYRQTLGQGPEFLTYFQNEAQLEKSRLLSDRFSAERPKGSFSTLEIQRTEQGDSAMYLCASRSGGLNTGELFFGEGSRLTVL.

This clone was recorded once. The chain links TRBV6-5 to TRBJ1-2; 7 bases match TRBD1. V lost 5 bases, J lost 7 bases, and 13 bases stayed unmatched. The germline CDR1 and CDR2 sequences are MNHEY and SVGAGI. The length of the CDR3 is 15 residues. CDR3 residues: CASSPTGESAFGYTF. DNA for the CDR3: TGTGCCAGCAGTCCTACAGGGGAGAGTGCTTTTGGCTACACCTTC.

This chain connects TRBV6-5 to TRBJ2-3; 8 bases match TRBD2. There are 14 residues in the CDR3. Germline loops: CDR1 MNHEY, CDR2 SVGAGI. The V and J ends lost 3 bases and 3 bases, in that order; junction bases with no gene match: 2. Written as DNA, the CDR3 is TGTGCCAGCAGTTATAGCGGGGAGACAGATACGCAGTATTTT. Its translation is CASSYSGETDTQYF.

This clone was seen just once. This chain connects TRBV28 to TRBJ2-1; TRBD2 aligns across 8 bases. The germline V gene encodes CDR1 MDHEN and CDR2 SYDVKM. The CDR3 consists of 15 residues. J was trimmed by 3 bases and V by 2 bases; bases with no gene match: 3. CDR3 nucleotide sequence: TGTGCCAGCAGTTTAATCGGGGGGGACTACAATGAGCAGTTCTTC. Amino acid sequence: CASSLIGGDYNEQFF. Supplemented by reference TRBV28 and TRBJ2-1, the full variable domain reads DVKVTQSSRYLVKRTGEKVFLECVQDMDHENMFWYRQDPGLGLRLIYFSYDVKMKEKGDIPEGYSVSREKKERFSLILESASTNQTSMYLCASSLIGGDYNEQFFGPGTRLTVL.

As regards this clone: At the DNA level, this CDR3 is encoded by other sequences in the same sample as well. The V call is TRBV6-5, the J call TRBJ1-1, with D perhaps TRBD1 (5 bases). The CDR3 runs to 13 residues. Germline V gene sequence: CDR1 MNHEY, CDR2 SVGAGI. With 0 bases removed from V and 5 bases from J, the gap between germline ends came to 7 bases. CDR3: CASSYSGGTEAFF. The CDR3 nucleotides are TGTGCCAGCAGTTACTCTGGGGGGACTGAAGCTTTCTTT.

The CDR3 nucleotides are TGCGCCAGCAGCTTGGGAGAAGTCACTGAAGCTTTCTTT. This encodes CASSLGEVTEAFF. The rearrangement joins TRBV5-1 to TRBJ1-1; D is uncertain. The V end lost 0 bases, the J end lost 4 bases, and 7 bases lay between the germline ends. CDR1 is SGHRS and CDR2 is YFSETQ in the germline V gene. The CDR3 length is 13 residues.

In its sample, this clone was seen many times. The J gene is TRBJ1-2, the V gene TRBV4-1; D uncertain. This CDR3 comprises 13 residues. The V and J ends lost 8 bases and 0 bases respectively, with 10 bases between them. Germline assignment: CDR1 MGHRA and CDR2 YSYEKL. CDR3 nucleotide sequence: TGCGCCAGCTCTCCGATAACTAACTATGGCTACACCTTC. Protein: CASSPITNYGYTF.

The V and J genes are TRBV9 and TRBJ2-3, with 10 bases lining up with TRBD2. V lost 0 bases to trimming and J lost 5 bases; unmatched junction nucleotides: 9. The CDR3 spans 17 residues. In germline, CDR1 is SGDLS, CDR2 YYNGEE. The CDR3 bases are TGTGCCAGCAGCGTAGGGGCTAGCGGGAGATGGGGAGATACGCAGTATTTT. Encoded protein: CASSVGASGRWGDTQYF.

This chain's CDR3 is CASSQIEGRIYEQYF. The CDR3 nucleotides are TGCGCCAGCAGCCAGATCGAGGGTAGGATCTACGAGCAGTACTTC. The chain carries TRBV4-1 and TRBJ2-7; the D gene is possibly TRBD2 (5 bases). The CDR3 loop spans 15 amino acids. Trimming removed 3 bases at V and 3 bases at J, with 15 bases between. Germline V gene sequence: CDR1 MGHRA, CDR2 YSYEKL.

The chain couples TRBV5-1 to TRBJ1-1, with 7 bases identical to TRBD1. CDR3 size: 14 residues. Per germline, CDR1 SGHRS and CDR2 YFSETQ. V was clipped by 2 bases and J by 5 bases; unmatched bases: 6. CDR3 in DNA: TGCGCCAGCAGCTTCGGGAGGGGGCTGACTGAAGCTTTCTTT. Its protein product is CASSFGRGLTEAFF.

This chain links TRBV9 with TRBJ1-1, with D maybe TRBD1 (5 bases). The V and J ends lost 5 bases and 4 bases respectively, with 18 bases between them. CDR3 size: 15 residues. Looked up from germline, CDR1 is SGDLS and CDR2 is YYNGEE. This CDR3 reads CASSGRQGRSTEAFF. CDR3 bases: TGTGCCAGCAGTGGAAGGCAGGGTAGGAGCACTGAAGCTTTCTTT.

The gene calls are TRBV4-2 and TRBJ1-2; no clear D gene. The CDR3 spans 15 residues. Germline CDR1 is LGHNA and CDR2 is YNFKEQ. Trimming stripped 1 base from V and 3 bases from J, with 12 bases between. For the CDR3, the DNA is TGTGCCAGCAGCCAAGGCCTCCGGGAGGACTATGGCTACACCTTC. It translates to CASSQGLREDYGYTF.

The chain uses TRBV27 and TRBJ1-2; D not certain. Trimming took 6 bases from V and 0 from J, leaving 17 bases between them. Germline-derived CDR1 and CDR2 are MNHEY and SMNVEV (reference sequence). The CDR3 consists of 16 residues. The CDR3: CASRRATDPANYGYTF. The CDR3 region has the DNA TGTGCCAGCAGAAGGGCGACGGACCCAGCTAACTATGGCTACACCTTC.

As for this clone: Other nucleotide sequences from this sample produce the same CDR3. V is TRBV27 and J is TRBJ2-1; D is ambiguous. CDR3 length: 12 residues. Per the germline V gene, CDR1 is MNHEY and CDR2 is SMNVEV (reference sequence). Trimming removed 5 bases from V and 6 bases from J, with 8 bases in between. CDR3 sequence reads: CASSSLGNEQFF. CDR3 DNA: TGTGCCAGCAGTAGTTTGGGCAATGAGCAGTTCTTC.

CDR3 residues: CASSSGWNSNTEAFF. Here the CDR3 DNA reads TGTGCCAGCAGCTCGGGGTGGAACAGCAACACTGAAGCTTTCTTT. The gene calls are TRBV7-9 and TRBJ1-1; D is undetermined. The germline V and J ends were trimmed by 4 bases and 2 bases, with 14 bases remaining between them. CDR1 is SEHNR and CDR2 is FQNEAQ in the germline V gene (reference sequence). The CDR3 length is 15 residues. The full variable domain, its missing parts supplied by reference TRBV7-9 and TRBJ1-1, is DTGVSQNPRHKITKRGQNVTFRCDPISEHNRLYWYRQTLGQGPEFLTYFQNEAQLEKSRLLSDRFSAERPKGSFSTLEIQRTEQGDSAMYLCASSSGWNSNTEAFFGQGTRLTVV.

The V and J genes are TRBV7-9 and TRBJ2-2; 8 bases line up with TRBD2. Germline assignment: CDR1 SEHNR and CDR2 FQNEAQ (reference sequence). The CDR3 sequence is 17 residues long. The V segment lost 2 bases and the J segment 5 bases; nucleotides outside the gene matches: 10. The CDR3 here is CASSLNVKRERTGELFF. In DNA form, the CDR3 reads TGTGCCAGCAGCTTAAATGTTAAGCGGGAGAGAACCGGGGAGCTGTTTTTT.

The chain employs TRBV7-9 and TRBJ1-2; D is perhaps TRBD1 (5 bases). Germline CDR1 and CDR2: SEHNR and FQNEAQ (reference sequence). The CDR3 sequence is 17 residues long. Trimming took off 6 bases at V and 6 bases at J, with 26 bases between the two ends. CDR3 residues: CASRRNGGPSPGDGYTF. The CDR3 region has the DNA TGTGCCAGCAGGAGAAATGGGGGACCTTCCCCGGGGGATGGCTACACCTTC. The full variable domain, completed using reference TRBV7-9 and TRBJ1-2, is DTGVSQNPRHKITKRGQNVTFRCDPISEHNRLYWYRQTLGQGPEFLTYFQNEAQLEKSRLLSDRFSAERPKGSFSTLEIQRTEQGDSAMYLCASRRNGGPSPGDGYTFGSGTRLTVV.

Regarding this clone: Distinct nucleotide sequences in the sample also encode this CDR3. The chain carries TRBV5-6 and TRBJ2-7, with 9 bases identical to TRBD1. Germline CDR1 reads SGHDT; CDR2 reads YYEEEE. The CDR3 consists of 15 residues. J lost 5 bases, V lost 4 bases, and 10 bases had no gene match. The CDR3 here is CASSGGTGRIHEQYF. The CDR3 DNA follows: TGTGCCAGCAGCGGCGGGACAGGGAGGATCCACGAGCAGTACTTC.

The chain couples TRBV28 to TRBJ2-7; TRBD1 is a possible D gene (6 bases). The V gene lost 3 bases and the J gene lost 6 bases, with 12 bases spanning the gap. CDR1 is MDHEN and CDR2 is SYDVKM in the germline V gene. The CDR3 runs to 13 residues. As DNA, the CDR3 is TGTGCCAGCAGTTTGCAGGGGTCCACCGAGCAGTACTTC. This translates into CASSLQGSTEQYF.

This sequence joins TRBV10-3 and TRBJ2-7, with D maybe TRBD1 (5 bases). Germline V gives CDR1 ENHRY, CDR2 SYGVKD. The CDR3 sequence is 13 residues long. V was clipped by 2 bases and J by 0 bases, with 5 bases between them. The CDR3 region has the DNA TGTGCCATCAGTGAGGACAGCTCCTACGAGCAGTACTTC. Encoded protein: CAISEDSSYEQYF.